These T cell receptor beta chains were read from a single sample in a study of regulatory and conventional T cells in RAG deficiency. Sequencing was performed with immunoSEQ multiplex PCR; in TCRdb, only in-frame clones are kept and a portion is missing. The top ten hold about 1.2% of the sample, which has under 25,000 clones, 95% to 96% seen once. The same data also contributed to another study, on regulatory T cells.

The source material was CD25- CD4+ T cells sorted from blood. The receptor set was obtained from a human donor in good health. Both conserved end residues are part of each CDR3. D genes are given only for firm matches. A clone size is listed for some rows: how often the clone was seen (once, few, many), or a class if it is expanded.

TRBJ2-3 TRBV4-2 - TRBD2 CASSQDLAGGADTQYF TGTGCCAGCAGCCAAGATCTGGCGGGGGGAGCAGATACGCAGTATTTT
TRBJ2-2 TRBV4-3 - TRBD1 CASSLTPGQGTGELFF TGCGCCAGCAGCCTTACCCCTGGACAGGGTACCGGGGAGCTGTTTTTT
TRBJ1-2 TRBV4-1 - - CASSPTRQVPYGYTF TGCGCCAGCAGCCCGACTCGACAGGTACCTTATGGCTACACCTTC
TRBJ2-3 TRBV7-2 - - CASSPYTDTQYF TGTGCCAGCAGCCCTTACACAGATACGCAGTATTTT
TRBJ1-2 TRBV1 - - CTSSQVSFQVGGYTF TGCACCAGCAGCCAAGTAAGTTTCCAGGTTGGTGGCTACACCTTC
TRBJ2-3 TRBV11-2 - TRBD2 CASSLEGAGVTDTQYF TGTGCCAGCAGCTTAGAGGGAGCGGGGGTCACAGATACGCAGTATTTT
TRBJ2-6 TRBV30 - - CAWSDSPTYSGANVLTF TGTGCCTGGAGTGACTCCCCCACTTACTCTGGGGCCAACGTCCTGACTTTC
TRBJ1-1 TRBV5-1 - - CASSPWTANTEAFF TGCGCCAGCAGCCCTTGGACAGCTAACACTGAAGCTTTCTTT
TRBJ1-1 TRBV4-1 - TRBD1 CASSPKLQGVRNTEAFF TGCGCCAGCAGCCCGAAACTACAGGGGGTGAGGAACACTGAAGCTTTCTTT
TRBJ1-1 TRBV28 - TRBD1 CASSPGQGSATEAFF TGTGCCAGCAGTCCGGGACAGGGGTCTGCGACTGAAGCTTTCTTT
TRBJ2-2 TRBV5-1 once - CASSLAFANTGELFF TGCGCCAGCAGCTTGGCTTTCGCGAACACCGGGGAGCTGTTTTTT
TRBJ1-2 TRBV7-6 - - CASSLDRAYGYTF TGTGCCAGCAGCTTAGACAGGGCCTATGGCTACACCTTC
TRBJ1-1 TRBV7-2 - - CASSRATGHAFF TGTGCCAGCAGCCGTGCCACAGGTCATGCTTTCTTT
TRBJ1-6 TRBV2 - TRBD1 CASRPDRGLVSPLHF TGTGCCAGCAGACCAGACAGGGGGCTTGTTTCACCCCTCCACTTT
TRBJ1-6 TRBV30 - - CAWRSTVVNSPLHF TGTGCCTGGAGGTCTACCGTCGTGAATTCCCCCCTCCACTTT
TRBJ1-6 TRBV5-5 - TRBD1 CASTLWGLGQGAYNSPLHF TGTGCCAGCACCCTTTGGGGGTTGGGGCAGGGGGCCTATAATTCACCCCTCCACTTT
TRBJ1-1 TRBV19 - TRBD1 CASRRLGQVGNTEAFF TGTGCCAGTAGGCGTCTCGGACAGGTCGGGAACACTGAAGCTTTCTTT
TRBJ1-2 TRBV7-2 - - CASSLREKNYGYTF TGTGCCAGCAGCTTAAGAGAAAAAAACTATGGCTACACCTTC
TRBJ1-2 TRBV19 - - CASSSYNYGYTF TGTGCCAGTAGTAGCTATAACTATGGCTACACCTTC
TRBJ2-3 TRBV5-1 - TRBD2 CASRTLAGGNTQYF TGCGCCAGCAGAACACTAGCGGGGGGAAATACGCAGTATTTT
TRBJ1-5 TRBV6-5 once - CASSYSGQGGTQPQHF TGTGCCAGCAGTTACTCGGGTCAGGGAGGCACTCAGCCCCAGCATTTT
TRBJ2-7 TRBV28 - - CASRPGYIGKYSSYEQYF TGTGCCAGCAGACCGGGCTACATCGGGAAATACAGCTCCTACGAGCAGTACTTC
TRBJ2-5 TRBV7-9 - - CASSPEGALVFGTQYF TGTGCCAGCAGCCCGGAGGGGGCGCTAGTCTTTGGGACCCAGTACTTC
TRBJ1-2 TRBV20-1 - - CSVNSRSF TGCAGTGTAAACAGCCGCAGTTTC
TRBJ1-4 TRBV5-1 - - CASSLEGSNEKLFF TGCGCCAGCAGCTTGGAGGGGTCTAATGAAAAACTGTTTTTT
TRBJ1-1 TRBV11-3 - - CASSLGQGTNTEAFF TGTGCCAGCAGCTTAGGGCAGGGGACCAACACTGAAGCTTTCTTT
TRBJ1-4 TRBV19 few - CASSIVAAGGKLFF TGTGCCAGTAGTATTGTGGCGGCCGGCGGAAAACTGTTTTTT
TRBJ2-1 TRBV9 - - CASSVGSSYNEQFF TGTGCCAGCAGCGTCGGGAGCTCCTACAATGAGCAGTTCTTC
TRBJ2-1 TRBV5-4 - - CASSLDRGAYNEQFF TGTGCCAGCAGCTTGGACCGGGGGGCATACAATGAGCAGTTCTTC
TRBJ1-1 TRBV7-9 - - CASQPGDRQNTEAFF TGTGCCAGCCAGCCAGGGGACCGCCAAAACACTGAAGCTTTCTTT
TRBJ2-5 TRBV7-6 - - CASSLAVSGIETQYF TGTGCCAGCAGCTTAGCGGTTAGCGGTATAGAGACCCAGTACTTC
TRBJ2-7 TRBV28 - TRBD1 CASSPGTGKHEQYF TGTGCCAGCAGTCCCGGGACAGGGAAACACGAGCAGTACTTC
TRBJ1-5 TRBV27 - - CASSLAGAGGNQPQHF TGTGCCAGCAGTTTGGCGGGGGCTGGCGGCAATCAGCCCCAGCATTTT
TRBJ2-7 TRBV5-1 - - CASSLAGGTGSYEQYF TGCGCCAGCAGCTTGGCCGGAGGGACCGGCTCCTACGAGCAGTACTTC
TRBJ2-1 TRBV5-4 - - CASSLRGSDNEQFF TGTGCCAGCAGCTTGCGGGGGTCGGACAATGAGCAGTTCTTC
TRBJ2-1 TRBV5-1 - - CASGSKLNNEQFF TGCGCCAGCGGGAGTAAGTTAAATAATGAGCAGTTCTTC
TRBJ1-3 TRBV7-8 - - CASSLFRDVGNTIYF TGTGCCAGCAGCTTATTCAGGGATGTTGGAAACACCATATATTTT
TRBJ2-5 TRBV5-1 once - CASSLGVSQETQYF TGCGCCAGCAGCTTGGGAGTATCTCAAGAGACCCAGTACTTC
TRBJ1-1 TRBV7-2 - - CASSWASGDTEAFF TGTGCCAGCAGCTGGGCGTCGGGGGACACTGAAGCTTTCTTT
TRBJ2-3 TRBV19 - - CASSSGGSFTDTQYF TGTGCCAGTAGTAGTGGGGGCTCATTCACAGATACGCAGTATTTT
TRBJ1-3 TRBV7-9 - - CASSSNSGNTIYF TGTGCCAGCAGCTCCAACTCTGGAAACACCATATATTTT
TRBJ2-7 TRBV4-1 - - CASSQARFNEQYF TGCGCCAGCAGCCAAGCCAGGTTCAACGAGCAGTACTTC
TRBJ1-1 TRBV25-1 - TRBD1 CASSDAAGQADTEAFF TGTGCCAGCAGTGACGCCGCGGGACAGGCGGACACTGAAGCTTTCTTT
TRBJ1-6 TRBV7-8 - TRBD1 CASSSTLDRGRIESNSPLHF TGTGCCAGCAGCTCCACCTTGGACAGGGGGCGCATTGAGAGTAATTCACCCCTCCACTTT
TRBJ1-4 TRBV5-1 - TRBD1 CASGADRGNEKLFF TGCGCCAGCGGCGCGGACAGGGGGAATGAAAAACTGTTTTTT
TRBJ1-1 TRBV28 - TRBD1 CASSLFRGLKAFF TGTGCCAGCAGTTTATTTAGGGGGCTGAAAGCTTTCTTT
TRBJ1-5 TRBV7-2 - TRBD1 CASSFTGGSGQPQHF TGTGCCAGCAGCTTCACAGGGGGAAGTGGTCAGCCCCAGCATTTT
TRBJ2-5 TRBV5-1 - TRBD2 CASSLSAGGSETQYF TGCGCCAGCAGCTTATCCGCGGGGGGATCGGAGACCCAGTACTTC
TRBJ1-2 TRBV5-3 - - CARSLNLRSSSYGYTF TGTGCCAGAAGCTTGAATTTGAGGTCCTCCTCCTATGGCTACACCTTC
TRBJ2-7 TRBV28 - TRBD1 CASSSGQGAYEQYF TGTGCCAGCAGTTCGGGACAGGGGGCCTACGAGCAGTACTTC
TRBJ1-2 TRBV7-2 - - CASSLAGGGGYTF TGTGCCAGCAGCTTAGCGGGGGGGGGTGGCTACACCTTC